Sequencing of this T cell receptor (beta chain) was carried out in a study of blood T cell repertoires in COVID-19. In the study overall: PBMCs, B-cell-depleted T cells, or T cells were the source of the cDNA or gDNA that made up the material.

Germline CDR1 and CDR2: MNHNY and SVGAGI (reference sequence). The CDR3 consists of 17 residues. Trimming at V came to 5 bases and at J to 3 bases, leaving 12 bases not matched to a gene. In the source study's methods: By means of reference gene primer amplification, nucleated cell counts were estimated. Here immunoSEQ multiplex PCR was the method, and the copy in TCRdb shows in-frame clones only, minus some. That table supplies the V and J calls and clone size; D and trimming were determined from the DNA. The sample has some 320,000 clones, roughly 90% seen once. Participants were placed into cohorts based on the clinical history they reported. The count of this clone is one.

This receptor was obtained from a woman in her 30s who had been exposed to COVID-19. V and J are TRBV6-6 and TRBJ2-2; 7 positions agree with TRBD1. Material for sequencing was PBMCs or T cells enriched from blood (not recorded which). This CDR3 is CASSLKGWGQHTGELFF. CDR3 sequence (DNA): TGTGCCAGCAGTCTAAAAGGGTGGGGACAGCACACCGGGGAGCTGTTTTTT.